This is a list of T cell receptor beta chains from one sample in a study of blood T cells in healthy people across ages. TCRdb re-analysed the 5' RACE reads in MiXCR, keeping a single row per CDR3 protein. The sample has approximately 780,000 distinct CDR3 sequences, about a quarter seen once. These data also featured in a second study, about T cells of mothers and their children.

The sequenced material came from blood. The receptors stem from a boy under 18 in good health. Each CDR3 is given with its conserved first and last residue. The order of the fields is V gene, CDR3 protein.

TRBV12-3/TRBV12-4 CASSRGLEETQYF
TRBV20-1 CSFMGLARGFEQYF
TRBV4-3 CASSPQSLDYGYTF
TRBV11-1 CASSSPPRAENRQAKNIQYF
TRBV7-3 CASSYGDRQYNEQFF
TRBV5-1 CASSLEAANTGELFF
TRBV5-1 CASSLGISTGELFF
TRBV28 CASSTPRYSYNEQFF
TRBV2 CASSARGFGELFF
TRBV28 CASSRSKLAGADTQYF
TRBV28 CASGLVSQNTEAFF
TRBV5-5 CASSLDRGHSGNTIYF
TRBV20-1 CSASSGTAGNTIYF
TRBV29-1 CSGGGDSLLNYGYTF
TRBV30 CAWSVIRQPYEQYF
TRBV18 CAGSPPGQENQPQHF
TRBV6-6 CASSRDGGWETQYF
TRBV6-6 CASSYQGPGIGGYTF
TRBV4-1 CASSQEGSVETQYF
TRBV11-2 CASSSTGTGVIGETQYF
TRBV6-5 CASSSTEFYEQYF
TRBV28 CASSPPRLGQADTQYF
TRBV5-4 CASSWDGISSEQFF
TRBV20-1 CSARDRLAGGLHTQYF
TRBV15 CATSRLKAGETQYF
TRBV29-1 CSVGGTGSYNEQFF
TRBV4-1 CASSQPLSRPYEQYF
TRBV4-1 CASSLEKGQTQYF
TRBV20-1 CSASGLFPETQYF
TRBV5-1 CASSLRRGPDTQYF
TRBV9 CASSTVGTGGNGYTF
TRBV20-1 CSADRDGETQYF
TRBV9 CASSVVPGFFYEQYF
TRBV6-4 CASSEGDRVTQYF
TRBV6-2/TRBV6-3 CASSYSRTAAEKLFF
TRBV6-6 CASRKYGETQYF
TRBV15 CATSRFGVEGNIQYF
TRBV6-1 CASSDLAGVIGDEQFF
TRBV4-2 CASSRPGALTYEQYF
TRBV7-9 CASTLRAEETQYF
TRBV6-5 CASSYSRREANVLTF
TRBV20-1 CSAAGGSRGNEQFF